These 14 T cell receptor beta chains were all obtained from the same sample, sequenced in a study of regulatory T cells in long-lasting Graves disease. Described time point: persistent/refractory GD, antithyroid drugs over 5 years with positive TRAb. Extracted PBMC RNA gave rise to the TCR library. The TCR beta library used iRepertoire HTBI primers with Arm-PCR amplification of CDR3. Using its own MiXCR run on the multiplex PCR reads, TCRdb lists one record per CDR3 protein. The sample consists of a few hundred thousand distinct CDR3 sequences, around 24% of them appearing once. This material consisted of peripheral blood mononuclear cells (PBMCs), taken when the disease was refractory, from a patient treated with antithyroid drugs. The receptors shown here come from a female donor with Graves disease.

Here the CDR3 DNA reads TGTGCCAGCAGCGCAACACAGGGTTACACCGGGGAGCTGTTTTTT. It yields the protein CASSATQGYTGELFF. This chain links TRBV7-2 with TRBJ2-2; possibly TRBD1 for D (6 bases). The V and J ends lost 5 bases and 3 bases respectively, with 13 bases between them. Per germline, CDR1 SGHTA and CDR2 FQGNSA. This CDR3 comprises 15 residues.

This clonotype was counted many times. J is TRBJ2-7 and V is TRBV2, with TRBD1 matching 7 bases. This CDR3 is 15 amino acids long. In germline, CDR1 is SNHLY, CDR2 FYNNEI. Unmatched junction bases numbered 8, after V lost 6 bases and J lost 0 bases. The CDR3 DNA reads as TGTGCCAGCAGACCATTCCGGGACAGCTCCTACGAGCAGTACTTC. Residues: CASRPFRDSSYEQYF.

A few counts support this clonotype. The CDR3 nucleotides read TGTGCCACCAGCATATCGGGGGGGAGCTCCTACGAGCAGTACTTC. This gives the protein CATSISGGSSYEQYF. The V call is TRBV15, the J call TRBJ2-7; 8 bases fit TRBD2. The CDR3 consists of 15 residues. Germline V lookup: CDR1 LNHNV, CDR2 YYDKDF (reference sequence). J gave up 0 bases and V 4 bases, and 5 bases lay outside the gene matches.

This clonotype was observed many times. The rearrangement uses TRBV20-1 and TRBJ1-1; 8 bases are a match to TRBD1. The CDR3 has 14 amino acids. The V gene's germline CDR1 is DFQATT and CDR2 SNEGSKA (reference sequence). The trim removed 6 bases at V and 1 base at J, leaving 7 bases unmatched. CDR3 bases: TGCAGTGCCCAACAGGGACAGGCGAACACTGAAGCTTTCTTT. This gives the protein CSAQQGQANTEAFF.

This clonotype has a handful of counts. The V gene is TRBV7-3, the J gene TRBJ1-1, with D uncertain. Germline V lookup: CDR1 SGHTA, CDR2 FQGTGA. This CDR3 has 13 residues. Trimming left V 5 bases short and J 4 bases short, with 11 bases between. As DNA, the CDR3 is TGTGCCAGCAGCACGGGCCCTGGCACTGAAGCTTTCTTT. Translated, it gives CASSTGPGTEAFF. The whole variable domain, filled in from reference TRBV7-3 and TRBJ1-1, reads GAGVSQTPSNKVTEKGKYVELRCDPISGHTALYWYRQSLGQGPEFLIYFQGTGAADDSGLPNDRFFAVRPEGSVSTLKIQRTERGDSAVYLCASSTGPGTEAFFGQGTRLTVV.

The genes are TRBV6-1 and TRBJ2-7; 7 bases are a match to TRBD1. J was trimmed by 2 bases and V by 6 bases; bases with no gene match: 13. The germline gives CDR1 MNHNS, CDR2 SASEGT. CDR3 size: 16 residues. CDR3 sequence (DNA): TGTGCCAGCAGACCCGGACAGGCGACTCGACCCTACGAGCAGTACTTC. Translation: CASRPGQATRPYEQYF.

This clonotype was observed many times. The V and J genes are TRBV28 and TRBJ2-5; 7 nucleotides line up with TRBD1. Per the germline V gene, CDR1 is MDHEN and CDR2 is SYDVKM. The CDR3 is 15 residues long. V dropped 2 bases and J dropped 5; count of bases not matched to a gene: 8. The CDR3 DNA reads TGTGCCAGCAGTTTAGCCAGACAGGGCGGGGAGACCCAGTACTTC. Translated: CASSLARQGGETQYF.

This clonotype was found many times. This chain's CDR3 is CTDETQYF. The CDR3 DNA is TGCACTGACGAGACCCAGTACTTC. The chain uses TRBV29-1 and TRBJ2-5; D not certain. The CDR3 covers 8 residues. Germline values: CDR1 SQVTM, CDR2 ANQGSEA.

V is TRBV7-2 and J is TRBJ2-7; 9 bases line up with TRBD2. The CDR3 is 15 residues long. From germline, CDR1 is SGHTA and CDR2 FQGNSA. J was trimmed by 7 bases and V by 5 bases; bases with no gene match: 12. As DNA, the CDR3 is TGTGCCAGCAGCCAGCAGGGAGCGGGAGGCTGGGAGCAGTACTTC. Amino acid sequence: CASSQQGAGGWEQYF.

This clonotype was seen at least ten times. The genes are TRBV7-2 and TRBJ2-7; D might be TRBD1 (5 bases). Germline V gene sequence: CDR1 SGHTA, CDR2 FQGNSA. The CDR3 sequence is 14 residues long. With 1 base removed from V and 2 bases from J, the gap between germline ends came to 9 bases. The CDR3 reads CASSLGAGPYEQYF. The DNA of the CDR3 is TGTGCCAGCAGCTTAGGGGCAGGGCCCTACGAGCAGTACTTC.

This clonotype was detected only a few times. The V and J genes are TRBV5-1 and TRBJ2-7; 7 nucleotides line up with TRBD1. The CDR3 has 13 amino acids. CDR1 and CDR2 (germline): SGHRS, YFSETQ. With 0 bases clipped from V and 7 bases from J, the junction kept 4 bases outside the gene matches. CDR3 sequence: CASSLEGGVEQYF. DNA for the CDR3: TGCGCCAGCAGCTTGGAAGGGGGCGTTGAGCAGTACTTC.

In its sample, this clonotype was seen a few times. CDR3 DNA sequence: TGTGCCAGCAGCTCCGGGAGAGTGAGGGAGCTGTTTTTT. It codes for CASSSGRVRELFF. J is TRBJ2-2 and V is TRBV7-9, with D perhaps matching TRBD2 (6 bases). Germline assignment: CDR1 SEHNR and CDR2 FQNEAQ (reference sequence). The CDR3 extends over 13 amino acids. Trimming cost V 4 bases and J 9 bases, with 12 bases left between them.

This sequence joins TRBV29-1 and TRBJ1-2, with 7 bases matching TRBD1. Trimming cost V 3 bases and J 4 bases; bases outside gene matches: 5. The germline CDR1 and CDR2 sequences are SQVTM and ANQGSEA. The CDR3 extends over 13 amino acids. The CDR3 here is CSVEGGTVYGYTF. In DNA form, the CDR3 reads TGCAGCGTTGAGGGAGGGACAGTCTATGGCTACACCTTC.

This clonotype showed up many times. The rearrangement links TRBV2 to TRBJ1-3, with D perhaps matching TRBD1 (6 bases). The V gene's germline CDR1 is SNHLY and CDR2 FYNNEI. V was shortened by 11 bases and J by 0 bases, with 17 bases between the two germline ends. The CDR3 has 15 residues. The CDR3 loop reads CAPAQGPFSGNTIYF. The CDR3 DNA follows: TGTGCCCCGGCACAGGGCCCGTTCTCTGGAAACACCATATATTTT.